The rows below give T cell receptor beta chains drawn from one sample of a study of long-term antiretroviral therapy in people with HIV. TCRdb's copy holds only in-frame clones and misses some; the assay was immunoSEQ multiplex PCR. The data hold 20,000 to 25,000 clones, with under 90% observed a single time. The sample here was unsorted PBMCs, taken 2.4 years after starting antiretroviral therapy. Receptor source: a man in his forties with HIV. Both conserved end residues are part of each CDR3. Each record gives: clone size, D gene, V gene, J gene, CDR3 DNA, CDR3 protein. A D gene is named only where the DNA matches it firmly. Not every row has a clone size; where given, it reads once, few, many or a size class.

abundance: NA
d_gene: NA
v_gene: TRBV5-6
j_gene: TRBJ2-7
CDR3nt: TGTGCCAGCAGCGATAGGCTGGAGCAGTACTTC
CDR3aa: CASSDRLEQYF

abundance: few
d_gene: NA
v_gene: TRBV7-2
j_gene: TRBJ2-7
CDR3nt: TGTGCCAGCAGCCCCTATTCAGGGAACGAGCAGTACTTC
CDR3aa: CASSPYSGNEQYF

abundance: NA
d_gene: TRBD1
v_gene: TRBV9
j_gene: TRBJ1-2
CDR3nt: TGTGCCAGTTCGACAGGGGGCAACTATGGCTACACCTTC
CDR3aa: CASSTGGNYGYTF

abundance: NA
d_gene: NA
v_gene: TRBV9
j_gene: TRBJ1-5
CDR3nt: TGTGCCAGCAGCGTAGATGAGGGTCAGCCCCAGCATTTT
CDR3aa: CASSVDEGQPQHF

abundance: NA
d_gene: TRBD1
v_gene: TRBV10-1
j_gene: TRBJ2-7
CDR3nt: TGCGCCAGCGGACAGGGAGGCTCCTACGAGCAGTACTTC
CDR3aa: CASGQGGSYEQYF

abundance: few
d_gene: TRBD1
v_gene: TRBV5-1
j_gene: TRBJ1-3
CDR3nt: TGCGCCAGCAGCTTGGGGGACAGGGCTCCTCTCTCTGGAAACACCATATATTTT
CDR3aa: CASSLGDRAPLSGNTIYF

abundance: few
d_gene: TRBD1
v_gene: TRBV27
j_gene: TRBJ1-2
CDR3nt: TGTGCCAGCAGTCTGCAACCGGGACAGGGGACCCATAACTATGGCTACACCTTC
CDR3aa: CASSLQPGQGTHNYGYTF

abundance: NA
d_gene: NA
v_gene: TRBV7-9
j_gene: TRBJ2-1
CDR3nt: TGTGCCAGCAGCACTAACCCGGGATTCAATGAGCAGTTCTTC
CDR3aa: CASSTNPGFNEQFF

abundance: few
d_gene: TRBD2
v_gene: TRBV9
j_gene: TRBJ2-5
CDR3nt: TGTGCCAGCAGCGTAGAGGGTACCGGGACTAGCGGTGGAAGGCAAGAGACCCAGTACTTC
CDR3aa: CASSVEGTGTSGGRQETQYF

abundance: NA
d_gene: NA
v_gene: TRBV9
j_gene: TRBJ2-5
CDR3nt: TGTGCCAGCAGCGGGGGACTCCAAGAGACCCAGTACTTC
CDR3aa: CASSGGLQETQYF

abundance: few
d_gene: NA
v_gene: TRBV11-2
j_gene: TRBJ2-7
CDR3nt: TGTGCCAGCAGCTTATCGGCCAGTAGTTCCTACGAGCAGTACTTC
CDR3aa: CASSLSASSSYEQYF

abundance: NA
d_gene: NA
v_gene: TRBV27
j_gene: TRBJ1-1
CDR3nt: TGTGCCAGCAGCTTAATAGGAGGGAACACTGAAGCTTTCTTT
CDR3aa: CASSLIGGNTEAFF

abundance: NA
d_gene: NA
v_gene: TRBV11-1
j_gene: TRBJ1-3
CDR3nt: TGTGCCAGCAGCTTCCAGGGAGGGGGGCCGGGAAACACCATATATTTT
CDR3aa: CASSFQGGGPGNTIYF

abundance: NA
d_gene: NA
v_gene: TRBV27
j_gene: TRBJ2-2
CDR3nt: TGTGCCAGCAGTCCCCTGGGGGTAAACACCGGGGAGCTGTTTTTT
CDR3aa: CASSPLGVNTGELFF

abundance: NA
d_gene: NA
v_gene: TRBV6-1
j_gene: TRBJ1-2
CDR3nt: TGTGCCAGCAGTGAAGCGCCAATCTATGGCTACACCTTC
CDR3aa: CASSEAPIYGYTF